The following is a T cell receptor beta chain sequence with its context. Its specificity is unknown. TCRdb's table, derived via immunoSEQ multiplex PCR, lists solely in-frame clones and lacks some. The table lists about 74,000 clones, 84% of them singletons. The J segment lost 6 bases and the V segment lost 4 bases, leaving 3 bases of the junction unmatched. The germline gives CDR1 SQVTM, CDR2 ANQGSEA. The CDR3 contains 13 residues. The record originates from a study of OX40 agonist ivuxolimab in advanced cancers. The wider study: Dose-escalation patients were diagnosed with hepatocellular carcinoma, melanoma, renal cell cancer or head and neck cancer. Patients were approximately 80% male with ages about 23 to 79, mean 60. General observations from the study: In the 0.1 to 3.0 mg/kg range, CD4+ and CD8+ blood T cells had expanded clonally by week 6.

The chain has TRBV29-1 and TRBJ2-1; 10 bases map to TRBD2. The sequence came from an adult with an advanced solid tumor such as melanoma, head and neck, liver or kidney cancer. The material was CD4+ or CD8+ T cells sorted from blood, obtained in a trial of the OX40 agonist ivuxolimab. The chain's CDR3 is CSVGTSGINEQFF. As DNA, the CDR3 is TGCAGCGTTGGGACTAGCGGAATCAATGAGCAGTTCTTC.